A single sample is the source of the 28 T cell receptor beta chains below, sequenced in a study of cytomegalovirus exposure and HLA in healthy donors. 60 Vbeta and 13 Jbeta primers were used in PCR. Only in-frame clones appear in the TCRdb table, and some are missing; sequencing was by immunoSEQ multiplex PCR. The repertoire holds 120,000 to 150,000 clones, with over 70% as singletons. The material sequenced was PBMCs. The origin of the receptors is a woman aged 40 to 50 in good health and CMV-seronegative.

The gene calls are TRBV5-1 and TRBJ2-5; D perhaps matches TRBD1 (6 bases). CDR1 and CDR2 from the germline V gene are SGHRS and YFSETQ. V lost 4 bases to trimming and J lost 3 bases, with 13 bases between them. The CDR3 runs 14 residues. The DNA of the CDR3 is TGCGCCAGCAGCCTGACAGGAATCGAAGAGACCCAGTACTTC. This gives the protein CASSLTGIEETQYF.

The chain links TRBV6-5 to TRBJ1-1, with D perhaps matching TRBD1 (5 bases). CDR1 is MNHEY and CDR2 is SVGAGI in the germline V gene. The CDR3 has 14 amino acids. Trimming took 6 bases from V and 11 from J, leaving 22 bases between them. Here the CDR3 DNA reads TGTGCCAGCAGCGGACACCCCGGTTTCAGCCTGGCTTTCTTT. Translating gives CASSGHPGFSLAFF.

This clone has a single count. The chain links TRBV7-8 to TRBJ2-5, with D possibly matching TRBD2 (7 bases). This CDR3 spans 17 amino acids. Trimming left V 3 bases short and J 7 bases short, with 24 bases between. The germline V gene has CDR1 SGHVS and CDR2 FQNEAQ. CDR3 sequence (DNA): TGTGCCAGCAGCTTCGGGGGGCAAGGACAGACCTCGGGGACCCAGTACTTC. Translating it yields CASSFGGQGQTSGTQYF.

The chain is built from TRBV7-9 and TRBJ2-1, with D unclear. The germline V and J ends were trimmed by 3 bases and 5 bases, with 8 bases remaining between them. The CDR3 spans 13 residues. CDR1 is SEHNR and CDR2 is FQNEAQ in the germline V gene (reference sequence). The CDR3 coding sequence is TGTGCCAGCAGCTTTTCCGGAGACAATGAGCAGTTCTTC. This translates into CASSFSGDNEQFF.

This sequence joins TRBV2 and TRBJ1-2; D perhaps matches TRBD1 (6 bases). The CDR3 is made up of 13 amino acids. From germline, CDR1 is SNHLY and CDR2 FYNNEI. V was clipped by 5 bases and J by 1 base, with 8 bases between them. The CDR3 is CASSLDSNYGYTF. CDR3 DNA sequence: TGTGCCAGCAGTTTGGACAGTAACTATGGCTACACCTTC. Using reference TRBV2 and TRBJ1-2 for the parts outside the CDR3, the full variable domain is EPEVTQTPSHQVTQMGQEVILRCVPISNHLYFYWYRQILGQKVEFLVSFYNNEISEKSEIFDDQFSVERPDGSNFTLKIRSTKLEDSAMYFCASSLDSNYGYTFGSGTRLTVV.

This clone was counted a few times. The chain links TRBV2 to TRBJ2-4; D is unresolved. With 2 bases removed from V and 15 bases from J, the gap between germline ends came to 14 bases. Germline values: CDR1 SNHLY, CDR2 FYNNEI. The CDR3 contains 12 residues. The CDR3 DNA is TGTGCCAGCAGTGAAATGTCCGGTCCCCGGTACTTC. Encoded protein: CASSEMSGPRYF. Filled out from reference TRBV2 and TRBJ2-4, the complete variable domain reads EPEVTQTPSHQVTQMGQEVILRCVPISNHLYFYWYRQILGQKVEFLVSFYNNEISEKSEIFDDQFSVERPDGSNFTLKIRSTKLEDSAMYFCASSEMSGPRYFGAGTRLSVL.

This chain links TRBV5-1 with TRBJ1-1; 8 bases align to TRBD1. This CDR3 contains 13 residues. Germline CDR1 is SGHRS and CDR2 is YFSETQ. Trimming took 4 bases from V and 8 from J; bases not matched to a gene: 7. Here the CDR3 reads CASSLGQGAEAFF. DNA for the CDR3: TGCGCCAGCAGCCTTGGACAGGGCGCGGAAGCTTTCTTT.

J is TRBJ1-2 and V is TRBV5-1; tentative D call: TRBD1 (5 bases). Germline loops: CDR1 SGHRS, CDR2 YFSETQ. The CDR3 length is 15 residues. The germline V and J ends were trimmed by 2 bases and 5 bases, with 16 bases remaining between them. This CDR3 reads CASSFSPGKGYGYTF. For the CDR3, the DNA is TGCGCCAGCAGCTTTTCTCCAGGGAAGGGTTATGGCTACACCTTC. The entire variable domain, with the rest obtained from reference TRBV5-1 and TRBJ1-2, is as follows: KAGVTQTPRYLIKTRGQQVTLSCSPISGHRSVSWYQQTPGQGLQFLFEYFSETQRNKGNFPGRFSGRQFSNSRSEMNVSTLELGDSALYLCASSFSPGKGYGYTFGSGTRLTVV.

This chain connects TRBV28 to TRBJ2-7, with 7 bases aligning to TRBD1. Trimming took 6 bases from V and 4 from J; bases not matched to a gene: 9. The CDR3 runs to 14 residues. Germline CDR1 and CDR2: MDHEN and SYDVKM. The CDR3 DNA is TGTGCCAGCAGAATTACAGGGGATACATACGAGCAGTACTTC. Amino acid sequence: CASRITGDTYEQYF. Full variable domain (remainder filled in from reference TRBV28 and TRBJ2-7): DVKVTQSSRYLVKRTGEKVFLECVQDMDHENMFWYRQDPGLGLRLIYFSYDVKMKEKGDIPEGYSVSREKKERFSLILESASTNQTSMYLCASRITGDTYEQYFGPGTRLTVT.

The J gene is TRBJ1-1, the V gene TRBV27, with no clear D. V lost 7 bases and J lost 0, with 15 bases in between. Germline V gene sequence: CDR1 MNHEY, CDR2 SMNVEV (reference sequence). The CDR3 covers 15 residues. The CDR3, as DNA: TGTGCCAGCAAACCTTATCGGGGAATGAACACTGAAGCTTTCTTT. This translates into CASKPYRGMNTEAFF.

This rearrangement joins TRBV5-4 to TRBJ2-3, with D possibly being TRBD2 (5 bases). Trimming shortened V by 4 bases and J by 4 bases, and 16 bases separated the two germline ends. The CDR3 length is 15 residues. The germline V gene encodes CDR1 SGHNT and CDR2 YYREEE (reference sequence). CDR3 sequence reads: CASSPSRERADTQYF. CDR3 nucleotide sequence: TGTGCCAGCAGCCCCTCGAGGGAAAGGGCAGATACGCAGTATTTT. Supplemented by reference TRBV5-4 and TRBJ2-3, the full variable domain reads ETGVTQSPTHLIKTRGQQVTLRCSSQSGHNTVSWYQQALGQGPQFIFQYYREEENGRGNFPPRFSGLQFPNYSSELNVNALELDDSALYLCASSPSRERADTQYFGPGTRLTVL.

The V gene is TRBV11-3, the J gene TRBJ2-1, with TRBD2 matching 7 bases. CDR3 length: 15 amino acids. With 5 bases clipped from V and 2 bases from J, the junction kept 6 bases outside the gene matches. Germline V gene data show CDR1 as SGHNT and CDR2 as YENEEA. The CDR3 sequence: CASSGGLETYNEQFF. For the CDR3, the DNA is TGTGCCAGCAGCGGAGGACTAGAAACCTACAATGAGCAGTTCTTC.

This chain joins TRBV5-1 and TRBJ2-7, with TRBD1 identical over 8 bases. The ends lost 2 bases at V and 2 bases at J; junction bases unmatched: 9. The CDR3 is 16 residues long. Germline V gene sequence: CDR1 SGHRS, CDR2 YFSETQ. The CDR3 region has the DNA TGCGCCAGCAGCTTAGACCCCCAGGGGGCCACCTACGAGCAGTACTTC. Protein: CASSLDPQGATYEQYF.

The chain combines TRBV6-1 with TRBJ1-2, with TRBD1 identical over 7 bases. Germline V gene lookup returns CDR1 MNHNS and CDR2 SASEGT. CDR3 length: 19 residues. The V and J ends lost 4 bases and 4 bases, in that order; junction bases with no gene match: 21. CDR3: CASSGTGGGSRNSFYGYTF. The CDR3, as DNA: TGTGCCAGCAGTGGGACAGGAGGAGGGTCAAGAAACTCCTTCTATGGCTACACCTTC.

The CDR3 here is CASRTDRKGPGEDYTF. The CDR3 nucleotides are TGTGCCAGCAGGACGGACAGGAAGGGACCCGGCGAGGACTACACCTTC. This chain connects TRBV6-6 to TRBJ1-2, with 7 bases aligning to TRBD1. The V and J ends lost 6 bases and 10 bases, in that order; junction bases with no gene match: 20. Germline V gives CDR1 MNHNY, CDR2 SVGAGI (reference sequence). This CDR3 spans 16 amino acids.

The chain carries TRBV27 and TRBJ1-1; no clear D gene. The V gene lost 6 bases and the J gene lost 4 bases, with 12 bases spanning the gap. Germline CDR1 and CDR2: MNHEY and SMNVEV (reference sequence). The CDR3 sequence is 13 residues long. The DNA for the CDR3 is TGTGCCAGCAGGATATTCATGAGCACTGAAGCTTTCTTT. It encodes CASRIFMSTEAFF.

The V call is TRBV11-3, the J call TRBJ2-7; D gene unclear. Trimming removed 1 base from V and 6 bases from J, with 13 bases in between. Germline CDR1 SGHNT, CDR2 YENEEA. This CDR3 contains 14 residues. The chain's CDR3 is CASSLAPTLFEQYF. In nucleotides, the CDR3 is TGTGCCAGCAGCTTAGCACCGACATTATTCGAGCAGTACTTC.

The rearrangement uses TRBV19 and TRBJ1-3, with TRBD1 as a possible D gene (5 bases). V lost 4 bases and J 2 bases, leaving 12 bases between the germline ends. This CDR3 has 15 amino acids. CDR1 LNHDA and CDR2 SQIVND come from the germline V gene (reference sequence). CDR3 sequence reads: CASSTSGQTGNTIYF. The CDR3 DNA reads TGTGCCAGTAGTACCTCAGGGCAGACTGGAAACACCATATATTTT.

The rearrangement links TRBV5-1 to TRBJ1-1; TRBD1 agrees at 7 bases. V trimming: 4 bases; J trimming: 1 base; junction bases outside the gene matches: 7. CDR1 SGHRS and CDR2 YFSETQ come from the germline V gene. CDR3 length: 15 residues. This chain's CDR3 is CASSPGTATNTEAFF. The CDR3 DNA reads as TGCGCCAGCAGCCCGGGGACAGCGACGAACACTGAAGCTTTCTTT. Using reference TRBV5-1 and TRBJ1-1 for the parts outside the CDR3, the full variable domain is KAGVTQTPRYLIKTRGQQVTLSCSPISGHRSVSWYQQTPGQGLQFLFEYFSETQRNKGNFPGRFSGRQFSNSRSEMNVSTLELGDSALYLCASSPGTATNTEAFFGQGTRLTVV.

This clone has only a few counts. The chain employs TRBV4-1 and TRBJ2-7, with 11 bases matching TRBD2. Germline V gene sequence: CDR1 MGHRA, CDR2 YSYEKL. The CDR3 contains 14 residues. V lost 5 bases, J lost 3 bases, and 3 bases stayed unmatched. CDR3 loop: CASSTSGSLYEQYF. The CDR3 nucleotides read TGCGCCAGCAGCACTAGCGGGAGCCTCTACGAGCAGTACTTC.

V usage is TRBV29-1 and J usage is TRBJ1-2; D is possibly TRBD1 (5 bases). Trimming took 2 bases from V and 5 from J, leaving 9 bases between them. Per the germline V gene, CDR1 is SQVTM and CDR2 is ANQGSEA. This CDR3 spans 12 amino acids. The DNA for the CDR3 is TGCAGCGTTGAACCCGGGGGGTATGGCTACACCTTC. The encoded protein is CSVEPGGYGYTF.

This clone appeared a single time. This chain links TRBV18 with TRBJ1-1; 7 bases agree with TRBD1. Trimming cost V 6 bases and J 3 bases; bases outside gene matches: 13. Germline V lookup: CDR1 KGHSH, CDR2 LQKENI. CDR3 length: 16 residues. The CDR3 is CASSFGQELVYTEAFF. The CDR3 region has the DNA TGTGCCAGCTCGTTTGGACAGGAGTTAGTGTACACTGAAGCTTTCTTT.

The rearrangement uses TRBV6-5 and TRBJ1-2, with 9 bases matching TRBD1. Germline assignment: CDR1 MNHEY and CDR2 SVGAGI. J was trimmed by 8 bases and V by 0 bases; bases with no gene match: 7. CDR3 length equals 15 residues. The CDR3 sequence is CASSYSGTGSGGYTF. Here the CDR3 DNA reads TGTGCCAGCAGTTACTCCGGGACAGGGAGTGGAGGCTACACCTTC.

The table lists this clone with a few counts. This sequence joins TRBV6-1 and TRBJ2-7, with D possibly being TRBD2 (7 bases). Germline V CDR1 and CDR2: MNHNS, SASEGT. This CDR3 has 11 residues. Trimming removed 7 bases from V and 9 bases from J, with 13 bases in between. The DNA for the CDR3 is TGTGCCAGCACCAGGGGAGGGGGGCAGTACTTC. Translated: CASTRGGGQYF.

This clone was seen just once. This chain connects TRBV9 to TRBJ1-2; a weak D match, TRBD1 (5 bases). V shed 5 bases and J shed 4 bases, with 12 bases lying between them. The CDR3 is 13 residues long. CDR1 and CDR2 from the germline V gene are SGDLS and YYNGEE. CDR3 nucleotides: TGTGCCAGCAGGTCAAAGGGGTTCTATGGCTACACCTTC. Translated: CASRSKGFYGYTF.

The CDR3 bases are TGTGCCATCAGACCTGACAGCTCCAATGAGCAGTTCTTC. This translates into CAIRPDSSNEQFF. V usage is TRBV10-3 and J usage is TRBJ2-1; tentative D call: TRBD1 (5 bases). CDR1 is ENHRY, CDR2 SYGVKD, per germline. V was shortened by 6 bases and J by 6 bases, with 12 bases between the two germline ends. This CDR3 has 13 residues.

The V gene is TRBV6-6, the J gene TRBJ2-3; D remains ambiguous. V lost 0 bases, J lost 4 bases, and 11 bases lay in between. This CDR3 spans 15 amino acids. Germline CDR1 is MNHNY and CDR2 is SVGAGI (reference sequence). The CDR3 protein is CASSYSGPKADTQYF. The DNA of the CDR3 is TGTGCCAGCAGTTACTCGGGCCCTAAGGCAGATACGCAGTATTTT.

Written as DNA, the CDR3 is TGTGCCACCAGCAGTGGTTTTAGCGGGGGACTCAATGAGCAGTTCTTC. Encoded protein: CATSSGFSGGLNEQFF. V gene TRBV15 combines with J gene TRBJ2-1; the match to TRBD2 covers 9 bases. CDR1 is LNHNV, CDR2 YYDKDF, per germline (reference sequence). After removal of 3 bases from V and 6 bases from J, the junction contained 9 bases not matched to a gene. The CDR3 is 16 residues long.